A selection of T cell receptor beta chains follows, all from one sample in a study of identical twins. Each CDR3 protein is one row after TCRdb ran MiXCR on the 5' RACE reads. The sample gives around 690,000 distinct CDR3 sequences, approximately 21% of which show up once; 4% to 5.5% is in the top ten. This same sample was also taken into another study, of T cells expressing NK-cell markers.

Sequenced input: PBMCs. The receptors derive from a woman younger than 35 in good health. CDR3s include the opening cysteine and the closing phenylalanine or tryptophan. Fields, in order: V gene, D gene, J gene, clone size, CDR3 DNA, CDR3 protein. A D gene is named only where the DNA matches it firmly. Only some rows state a clone size, as once, few, many or a class for expanded clones.

TRBV6-5	NA	TRBJ2-1	few	TGTGCCAGCAGTTCTCTCAGGAGCTCCTACAATGAGCAGTTCTTC	CASSSLRSSYNEQFF
TRBV9	TRBD1	TRBJ2-7	few	TGTGCCAGCAGCGCCCGGACAGGGAGCTACGAGCAGTACTTC	CASSARTGSYEQYF
TRBV7-3	NA	TRBJ1-1	NA	TGTGCCAGCAGCATTTCCGGACAGCGCACTGAAGCTTTCTTT	CASSISGQRTEAFF
TRBV27	TRBD1	TRBJ2-1	NA	TGTGCCAGCAGTCTCCGCCCCCCTTGGACAGGGAGGCACAATGAGCAGTTCTTC	CASSLRPPWTGRHNEQFF
TRBV7-2	NA	TRBJ2-7	many	TGTGCCAGCAGCTTAATTAGTGGGGCGTCCTACGAGCAGTACTTC	CASSLISGASYEQYF
TRBV20-1	NA	TRBJ2-2	NA	TGCAGTGCTACTCTTGCGAACACCGGGGAGCTGTTTTTT	CSATLANTGELFF
TRBV3-1	TRBD2	TRBJ2-1	NA	TGTGCCAGCAGCCTCAGGAGGGGGGGACTAGCGGACAATGAGCAGTTCTTC	CASSLRRGGLADNEQFF
TRBV7-2	NA	TRBJ1-2	NA	TGTGCCAGCAGCGAAGGCCTCACAGGGACATCTAACTATGGCTACACCTTC	CASSEGLTGTSNYGYTF
TRBV29-1	NA	TRBJ2-1	few	TGCAGCGTTGTTTTCCAGGAATACAATGAGCAGTTCTTC	CSVVFQEYNEQFF
TRBV7-3	TRBD1	TRBJ2-3	few	TGTGCCAGCAGCCCCTGGACAGGGGGCAGGACAGATACGCAGTATTTT	CASSPWTGGRTDTQYF
TRBV7-8	TRBD2	TRBJ2-1	NA	TGTGCCAGCAGCTCCCAGCGGGACGGGAATGAGCAGTTCTTC	CASSSQRDGNEQFF
TRBV20-1	TRBD2	TRBJ2-7	NA	TGCAGTGCTACTACAGCGGGAGAGCTATACGAGCAGTACTTC	CSATTAGELYEQYF
TRBV7-2	NA	TRBJ2-5	NA	TGTGCCAGCAGCTTAGATCGGCAGGCACAAGAGACCCAGTACTTC	CASSLDRQAQETQYF
TRBV29-1	TRBD2	TRBJ2-3	NA	TGCAGCGCCGAGAGGGGCGGGGGGATCACATATACGCAGTATTTT	CSAERGGGITYTQYF
TRBV20-1	NA	TRBJ2-5	once	TGCAGTGCTAGTTCCAGGGAAGAGACCCAGTACTTC	CSASSREETQYF
TRBV10-3	NA	TRBJ2-5	few	TGTGCCATCAAAATAGTACTGGATCAAGAGACCCAGTACTTC	CAIKIVLDQETQYF
TRBV2	TRBD1	TRBJ1-2	NA	TGTGCCAGCACCCTTTTGACAGGGAACTATGGCTACACCTTC	CASTLLTGNYGYTF
TRBV30	TRBD2	TRBJ2-7	NA	TGTGCCTGGAGTGTCGGACGGGAGGTATACGAGCAGTACTTC	CAWSVGREVYEQYF
TRBV6-4	TRBD1	TRBJ1-5	NA	TGTGCCAGCAGTGCCGACAGGGGAGAGGCCCAGCATTTT	CASSADRGEAQHF
TRBV11-2	NA	TRBJ2-7	few	TGTGCCAGCAGCTTAGATTTATACTCTGAGAACGAGCAGTACTTC	CASSLDLYSENEQYF
TRBV20-1	NA	TRBJ2-7	NA	TGCAGTGCTCCCCAGGCCGGTAGCGCCTACGAGCAGTACTTC	CSAPQAGSAYEQYF
TRBV6-5	TRBD2	TRBJ2-5	NA	TGTGCCAGCAGTTACCGCGGGGGGGCCCGGGAGACCCAGTACTTC	CASSYRGGARETQYF
TRBV12-3/TRBV12-4	TRBD1	TRBJ2-7	few	TGTGCCAGCAGACTGACAGGGAGCTCCTACGAGCAGTACTTC	CASRLTGSSYEQYF
TRBV6-1	TRBD2	TRBJ2-1	few	TGTGCCAGCAGCTCGCCGGGGACTAGCCGCAATGAGCAGTTCTTC	CASSSPGTSRNEQFF